This T cell receptor (beta chain) was profiled in a study of T cells after yellow fever vaccination. Study-wide points: Researchers cautioned that FACS-sorted repertoires could harbor abundant clonotypes contaminating from the bulk population.

Trimming took 7 bases from V and 2 from J; bases not matched to a gene: 6. Germline CDR1 SQVTM, CDR2 ANQGSEA. This CDR3 spans 14 amino acids. One entry per CDR3 protein results from TCRdb running MiXCR on the 5' RACE reads. The sample yields hundreds of thousands of distinct CDR3 sequences, around 10% seen once. Only a few counts were recorded for this clonotype. Its antigen is currently unknown. The sequence derives from a man aged 18 to 30 who received the YFV17D yellow fever vaccine. V and J are TRBV29-1 and TRBJ2-2; 8 bases map to TRBD1. Sequenced here: PBMCs, sampled on the day of the first yellow fever vaccination. The CDR3 spells CSASPGGNTGELFF. The CDR3 region has the DNA TGCAGCGCCAGTCCAGGGGGCAACACCGGGGAGCTGTTTTTT.